The entry below describes one T cell receptor (beta chain). The assay was immunoSEQ multiplex PCR, and TCRdb's table has in-frame clones only and misses some. Of about 310,000 clones in the sample, about 88% are singletons; the top ten hold approximately 8.8%. Cohorts were based on clinical histories the participants reported. The sample comes from a study of blood T cell repertoires in COVID-19. Study-wide background: From the United States, Italy and Spain came samples of acute and convalescent COVID-19.

The CDR3 totals 14 residues. CDR1 is SGHVS and CDR2 is FNYEAQ in the germline V gene. The germline V and J ends were trimmed by 4 bases and 5 bases, with 15 bases remaining between them. The gene calls are TRBV7-6 and TRBJ2-7, with D maybe TRBD2 (6 bases). This TCR came from a woman between 40 and 55 years old who had recovered from COVID-19. Material: PBMCs or T cells enriched from blood (not recorded which). CDR3 residues: CASSSPLEGHEQYF. The CDR3 coding sequence is TGTGCCAGCAGCTCACCCCTGGAGGGCCACGAGCAGTACTTC.